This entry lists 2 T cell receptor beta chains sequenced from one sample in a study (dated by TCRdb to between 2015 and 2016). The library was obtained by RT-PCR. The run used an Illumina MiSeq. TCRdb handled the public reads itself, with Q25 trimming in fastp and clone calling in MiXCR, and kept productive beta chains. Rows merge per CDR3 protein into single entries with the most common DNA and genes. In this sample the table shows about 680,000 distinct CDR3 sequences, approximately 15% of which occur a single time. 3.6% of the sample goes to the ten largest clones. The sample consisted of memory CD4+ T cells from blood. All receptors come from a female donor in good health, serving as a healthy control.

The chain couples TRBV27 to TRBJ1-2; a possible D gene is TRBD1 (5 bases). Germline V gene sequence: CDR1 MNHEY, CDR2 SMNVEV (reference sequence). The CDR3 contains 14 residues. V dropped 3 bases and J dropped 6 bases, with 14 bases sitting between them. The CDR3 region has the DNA TGTGCCAGCAGTTTTTCCGACGGGGGTAATGGCTACACCTTC. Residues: CASSFSDGGNGYTF.

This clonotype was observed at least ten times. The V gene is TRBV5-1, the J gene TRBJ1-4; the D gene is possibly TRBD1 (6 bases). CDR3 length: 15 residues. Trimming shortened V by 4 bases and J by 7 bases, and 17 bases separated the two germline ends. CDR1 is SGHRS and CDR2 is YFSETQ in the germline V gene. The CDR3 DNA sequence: TGCGCCAGCAGCGCACAAAGGACAGAGGGTGAAAAACTGTTTTTT. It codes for CASSAQRTEGEKLFF.